The 14 T cell receptor beta chains listed next were all sequenced from one sample in a study of T cells in Graves' hyperthyroidism and ophthalmopathy. There were TCR beta CDR3 regions amplified from RNA transcripts. The TCR CDR3 first-round RT-PCR relied on the HTBI primer set. TCRdb independently ran MiXCR on the multiplex PCR reads; one entry per CDR3 protein. There are around 540,000 distinct CDR3 sequences in the sample; 46% occur only once, and about 7.9% lies in the top ten. Sequencing was performed on peripheral blood or thyroid tissue (not recorded which). The source of these receptors is a woman younger than 35 with Graves' hyperthyroidism.

The table lists this clonotype with a few counts. The gene calls are TRBV5-5 and TRBJ2-7, with TRBD2 matching over 13 bases. Germline CDR1 and CDR2: SGHKS and YYEKEE (reference sequence). This CDR3 spans 16 amino acids. V was clipped by 5 bases and J by 4 bases; unmatched bases: 9. Here the CDR3 DNA reads TGTGCCAGCAGGTTGAGCCCGGGACTAGCGGGATACGAGCAGTACTTC. Translated, it gives CASRLSPGLAGYEQYF.

The chain couples TRBV7-2 to TRBJ2-6; D could derive from TRBD1 or TRBD2 (5 bases each). There are 16 residues in the CDR3. The germline V gene encodes CDR1 SGHTA and CDR2 FQGNSA. Trimming shortened V by 5 bases and J by 1 base, and 12 bases separated the two germline ends. The DNA for the CDR3 is TGTGCCAGCAGCCGACAGAGGGGATCTGGGGCCAACGTCCTGACTTTC. This gives the protein CASSRQRGSGANVLTF.

This chain uses TRBV20-1 with TRBJ2-7; D gene ambiguous. Looked up from germline, CDR1 is DFQATT and CDR2 is SNEGSKA (reference sequence). Trimming removed 5 bases at V and 3 bases at J, with 14 bases between. The CDR3 runs 13 residues. The DNA of the CDR3 is TGCAGTGCTCGAAAGGACCCGCTCTACGAGCAGTACTTC. It is translated as CSARKDPLYEQYF.

The chain couples TRBV5-8 to TRBJ1-1, with D hard to call. The CDR3 consists of 13 residues. Trimming stripped 2 bases from V and 5 bases from J, with 10 bases between. Germline values: CDR1 SGHTS, CDR2 YDEGEE. CDR3 loop: CASSFDYKTEAFF. The CDR3 DNA follows: TGTGCCAGCAGCTTTGACTACAAGACTGAAGCTTTCTTT.

About this clonotype: A read error may be the cause here, since a much bigger clone is one base away. As the CDR3 is not closed by the conserved phenylalanine or tryptophan, this likely results from a read error. V gene TRBV7-2 combines with J gene TRBJ1-2; no firm D call. Trimming stripped 3 bases from V and 0 bases from J, with 8 bases between. CDR1 SGHTA and CDR2 FQGNSA come from the germline V gene. The CDR3 runs to 14 residues. This CDR3 is CASSFARTNYGYTL. CDR3 in DNA: TGTGCCAGCAGCTTTGCCAGAACTAACTATGGCTACACCCTC.

This rearrangement joins TRBV2 to TRBJ1-5; D gene unclear. The CDR3 covers 16 residues. From germline, CDR1 is SNHLY and CDR2 FYNNEI. Trimming took off 2 bases at V and 0 bases at J, with 11 bases between the two ends. The DNA of the CDR3 is TGTGCCAGCAGTGAACTTCCCTTCTATAGCAATCAGCCCCAGCATTTT. It specifies CASSELPFYSNQPQHF.

This clonotype has just a few counts. The gene calls are TRBV20-1 and TRBJ2-7; D is possibly TRBD2 (5 bases). V dropped 1 base and J dropped 7 bases, with 23 bases sitting between them. The CDR3 sequence is 16 residues long. From germline, CDR1 is DFQATT and CDR2 SNEGSKA (reference sequence). As DNA, the CDR3 is TGCAGTGCTAGAGGAATGAGGGCGGGCGCTGTGGGGGAGCAGTACTTC. Residues: CSARGMRAGAVGEQYF.

CDR3 amino acids: CSVGDGANGYTF. In DNA form, the CDR3 reads TGCAGCGTTGGGGACGGTGCTAATGGCTACACCTTC. This chain uses TRBV29-1 with TRBJ1-2; tentative D call: TRBD1 (5 bases). V was clipped by 4 bases and J by 6 bases, with 12 bases between them. CDR3 length: 12 residues. Germline values: CDR1 SQVTM, CDR2 ANQGSEA.

V usage is TRBV20-1 and J usage is TRBJ2-2, with D uncertain. CDR1 is DFQATT and CDR2 is SNEGSKA in the germline V gene (reference sequence). This CDR3 has 13 residues. V shed 3 bases and J shed 5 bases, with 10 bases lying between them. DNA of the CDR3: TGCAGTGCTAGTACAGACCAGACCGGGGAGCTGTTTTTT. Translated: CSASTDQTGELFF.

This clonotype was observed many times. The genes are TRBV2 and TRBJ1-4; D not resolved. The CDR3 is made up of 14 amino acids. V lost 4 bases and J 5 bases, leaving 11 bases between the germline ends. Germline V lookup: CDR1 SNHLY, CDR2 FYNNEI. DNA of the CDR3: TGTGCCAGCAGTGTAGGGCAGGAGAATGAAAAACTGTTTTTT. Its translation: CASSVGQENEKLFF. Drawing the rest from reference TRBV2 and TRBJ1-4, the complete variable domain is EPEVTQTPSHQVTQMGQEVILRCVPISNHLYFYWYRQILGQKVEFLVSFYNNEISEKSEIFDDQFSVERPDGSNFTLKIRSTKLEDSAMYFCASSVGQENEKLFFGSGTQLSVL.

J is TRBJ2-5 and V is TRBV20-1, with 11 positions matching TRBD2. V lost 3 bases, J lost 4 bases, and 4 bases stayed unmatched. This CDR3 is 14 amino acids long. The germline V gene has CDR1 DFQATT and CDR2 SNEGSKA (reference sequence). As DNA, the CDR3 is TGCAGTGCTAGTGACGGACTAGCGGGAGAGACCCAGTACTTC. Translating gives CSASDGLAGETQYF.

DNA for the CDR3: TGTGCCAGCAGCCACCCTGGACAGGGGGCGATTCTCGCTGAAGCTTTCTTT. It encodes CASSHPGQGAILAEAFF. The chain couples TRBV25-1 to TRBJ1-1, with 11 nucleotides matching TRBD1. There are 17 residues in the CDR3. V was pared by 6 bases and J by 6 bases, with 15 bases of the junction left unmatched. Germline V gives CDR1 MGHDK, CDR2 SYGVNS. Drawing the rest from reference TRBV25-1 and TRBJ1-1, the complete variable domain is EADIYQTPRYLVIGTGKKITLECSQTMGHDKMYWYQQDPGMELHLIHYSYGVNSTEKGDLSSESTVSRIRTEHFPLTLESARPSHTSQYLCASSHPGQGAILAEAFFGQGTRLTVV.

The sample holds one count of this clonotype. A much larger clone sits a single nucleotide away, making a read error possible. The chain recombines TRBV7-2 with TRBJ2-7; 7 bases are a match to TRBD2. In germline, CDR1 is SGHTA, CDR2 FQGNSA. The V and J ends lost 2 bases and 6 bases, in that order; junction bases with no gene match: 7. This CDR3 is built from 14 residues. This chain's CDR3 is CASSLSSGHLEQYF. Written as DNA, the CDR3 is TGTGCCAGCAGCTTATCTAGCGGCCACCTCGAGCAGTACTTC. Complete variable domain (other parts from reference TRBV7-2 and TRBJ2-7): GAGVSQSPSNKVTEKGKDVELRCDPISGHTALYWYRQSLGQGLEFLIYFQGNSAPDKSGLPSDRFSAERTGGSVSTLTIQRTQQEDSAVYLCASSLSSGHLEQYFGPGTRLTVT.

The chain links TRBV6-5 to TRBJ1-6; D is ambiguous. Germline V gene sequence: CDR1 MNHEY, CDR2 SVGAGI. The CDR3 spans 14 residues. V shed 6 bases and J shed 10 bases, with 16 bases lying between them. CDR3 DNA sequence: TGTGCCAGCAGCCAGACTCTTCTAAGGTCACCCCTCCACTTT. It encodes CASSQTLLRSPLHF.